Listed below are T cell receptor beta chains from one sample, sequenced in a study of blood T cells in healthy people across ages. TCRdb itself ran the 5' RACE reads through MiXCR, one entry per CDR3 protein. The sample has around 780,000 distinct CDR3 sequences; 56% are singletons. The sequenced sample was blood. These TCRs come from a man in his forties in good health. CDR3s include the opening cysteine and the closing phenylalanine or tryptophan. D genes are given only for firm matches. Clone size is shown for a subset of rows, as once, few, many or a class of expanded clone.

once	-	TRBV9	TRBJ1-5	TGTGCCAGCAGCGTAGGACAGGAACTCAATCAGCCCCAGCATTTT	CASSVGQELNQPQHF
-	TRBD2	TRBV28	TRBJ2-7	TGTGCCAGCAGGAACCCGGGACTAGCGGGACCCTACGAGCAGTACTTC	CASRNPGLAGPYEQYF
-	-	TRBV20-1	TRBJ1-1	TGCAGTGCTAGATCCCGTGGGAGTTTTATGAACACTGAAGCTTTCTTT	CSARSRGSFMNTEAFF
-	TRBD1	TRBV5-1	TRBJ1-2	TGCGCCAGCAGCTTGGTACGCGGGCGGACAGGGACAATATATGGCTACACCTTC	CASSLVRGRTGTIYGYTF
-	-	TRBV11-3	TRBJ2-3	TGTGCCAGCAGCTTAGATCCAGGAGTAGGCACGCAGTATTTT	CASSLDPGVGTQYF
once	TRBD2	TRBV7-8	TRBJ2-2	TGTGCCAGCAGCTTGAGGGCTAGCGGGGGGCTAAACACCGGGGAGCTGTTTTTT	CASSLRASGGLNTGELFF
-	-	TRBV20-1	TRBJ2-1	TGCAGTGCTAGAAACAGGGTGTCCTACAGTGAGCAGTTCTTC	CSARNRVSYSEQFF
-	-	TRBV20-1	TRBJ2-7	TGCAGTGCTAGACCCCAGGCGGCCTACGGGCCCTACGAGCAGTACTTC	CSARPQAAYGPYEQYF
-	-	TRBV7-9	TRBJ2-3	TGTGCCAATGGAGTAGCGGGCACAGATACGCAGTATTTT	CANGVAGTDTQYF
-	TRBD1	TRBV6-6	TRBJ1-1	TGTGCCAGCATGAGGGGGCTGAACACTGAAGCTTTCTTT	CASMRGLNTEAFF
-	TRBD2	TRBV6-2/TRBV6-3	TRBJ2-5	TGTGCCAGCAGCTATCCTCCGGGACTAGCGGGGGCAATGTACTTC	CASSYPPGLAGAMYF
-	TRBD1	TRBV27	TRBJ1-5	TGTGCCAGCAGTACAGGGGACGGCCAGCCCCAGCATTTT	CASSTGDGQPQHF
once	TRBD1	TRBV5-5	TRBJ2-1	TGTGCCAGCAGCTTGGTAGGGACAGGGGAGAATGAGCAGTTCTTC	CASSLVGTGENEQFF
-	-	TRBV6-5	TRBJ1-1	TGTGCCAGCAGTCCACAGTCCTCCGGGGGGACTGAAGCTTTCTTT	CASSPQSSGGTEAFF
-	TRBD2	TRBV29-1	TRBJ2-5	TGCGGCGTTGGGGGGGAAGAGACCCAGTACTTC	CGVGGEETQYF
-	TRBD2	TRBV24-1	TRBJ2-1	TGTGCCACCAGTGCGGGCGGGAGTCTTGAGCAGATCTTC	CATSAGGSLEQIF
-	-	TRBV24-1	TRBJ2-2	TGTGCCACCAGTGACCACCGGAATGCAGGGACTGGGGAGCTGTTTTTT	CATSDHRNAGTGELFF
-	-	TRBV7-2	TRBJ2-7	TGTGCCAGCAGCTTAGCTTGGGACCGCTCCTACGAGCAGTACTTC	CASSLAWDRSYEQYF
-	-	TRBV20-1	TRBJ2-1	TGCAGTGCTAGAGATCCGAGCCTCGCCTCAGTGCGTGAGCAGTTCTTC	CSARDPSLASVREQFF
-	-	TRBV14	TRBJ2-5	TGTGCCAGCAGCCATTGGGCTCTCCAGGGGAAGACCCAGTACTTC	CASSHWALQGKTQYF
-	-	TRBV5-1	TRBJ2-7	TGCGCCAGCAGCTTGGGTAGCTACACTGAGCAGTACTTC	CASSLGSYTEQYF
many	-	TRBV6-5	TRBJ1-1	TGTGCCAGCAGTTACGGGGGAAACACTGAAGCTTTCTTT	CASSYGGNTEAFF
many	-	TRBV28	TRBJ1-6	TGTGCCAGCAGTGACGGGACGGACAGTTCACCCCTCCACTTT	CASSDGTDSSPLHF
-	TRBD1	TRBV25-1	TRBJ2-1	TGTGCCAGCAGGTCAGACAGGGAGAGCGATGAGCAGTTCTTC	CASRSDRESDEQFF
few	-	TRBV11-2	TRBJ2-3	TGTGCCAGCAGCTCCATTAGAGGTCTCCGAGGCACAGATACGCAGTATTTT	CASSSIRGLRGTDTQYF
-	TRBD1	TRBV18	TRBJ2-5	TGTGCCAGCTCACCACTTACATCAGGGGGCGGAAAAGAGACCCAGTACTTC	CASSPLTSGGGKETQYF
-	TRBD1	TRBV29-1	TRBJ1-4	TGCAGCGTGAAGGGGACAGGGTATGAAAAACTGTTTTTT	CSVKGTGYEKLFF
few	TRBD2	TRBV10-3	TRBJ2-7	TGTGCCAATGGGGTCCGGGAGGATAGTTCCGAGCAGTACTTC	CANGVREDSSEQYF
-	-	TRBV10-3	TRBJ2-4	TGTGCCATCAGTGAGTCCAAAGTAGCCAAAAACACTCAGTACTTC	CAISESKVAKNTQYF
-	-	TRBV4-3	TRBJ2-3	TGCGCCAGCAGCGGGATAGCTACTAGCACAGATACGCAGTATTTT	CASSGIATSTDTQYF
-	-	TRBV12-3/TRBV12-4	TRBJ1-2	TGTGCCAGCACCCGATTCCTTGGTAGCTATGGCTACACCTTC	CASTRFLGSYGYTF
few	-	TRBV12-3/TRBV12-4	TRBJ1-2	TGTGCCAGCAGTCCCTGGCGTCCCGCAGTTACTAACTATGGCTACACCTTC	CASSPWRPAVTNYGYTF
-	-	TRBV11-3	TRBJ2-3	TGTGCCAGCAGCCCAGACCCCCTCAGGGATACGCAGTATTTT	CASSPDPLRDTQYF
-	-	TRBV7-2	TRBJ2-3	TGTGCCAGCAGCTTAGTGTTTGGGCAGGGCCCCACAGATACGCAGTATTTT	CASSLVFGQGPTDTQYF
-	-	TRBV20-1	TRBJ2-7	TGCAGTGTGGTACAACCCCACGAGCAGTACTTC	CSVVQPHEQYF
-	-	TRBV11-1	TRBJ2-7	TGTGCCAGCAGCATAGACAGGAATGGAGGCTCCTACGAGCAGTACTTC	CASSIDRNGGSYEQYF
-	-	TRBV6-6	TRBJ1-4	TGTGCCAGCAGACCCGGACTGATTGACAGGAGAGATGAAAAACTGTTTTTT	CASRPGLIDRRDEKLFF
few	TRBD1	TRBV12-3/TRBV12-4	TRBJ1-2	TGTGCCAGCAGTTTGTGGGGAAGGGTGGACAGGGCCGGCTACACCTTC	CASSLWGRVDRAGYTF
-	-	TRBV4-2	TRBJ2-7	TGTGCCAGCAGCCAAGATCTTTCGACAGCCGGAAAGACCTACGAGCAGTACTTC	CASSQDLSTAGKTYEQYF
-	TRBD2	TRBV27	TRBJ2-5	TGTGCCAGCAGTTTCCTTAGCGGGCCACGAGAGACCCAGTACTTC	CASSFLSGPRETQYF
once	-	TRBV12-3/TRBV12-4	TRBJ2-5	TGTGCCAGCAGGACGACTAGATACGGGACCCAGTACTTC	CASRTTRYGTQYF
-	TRBD1	TRBV4-2	TRBJ2-1	TGTGCCAGCAGCCAAGGTAGACAGGGCGATGAGCAGTTCTTC	CASSQGRQGDEQFF
-	-	TRBV7-2	TRBJ2-1	TGTGCCAGCAGCTTAGAAAGACTAACGGGATCTGAGCAGTTCTTC	CASSLERLTGSEQFF